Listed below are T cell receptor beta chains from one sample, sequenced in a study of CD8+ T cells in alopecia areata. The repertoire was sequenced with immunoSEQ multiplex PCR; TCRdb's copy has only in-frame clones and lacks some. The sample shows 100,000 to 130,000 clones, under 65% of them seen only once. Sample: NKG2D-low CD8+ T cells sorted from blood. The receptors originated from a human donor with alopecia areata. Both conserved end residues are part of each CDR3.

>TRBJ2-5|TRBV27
CASSWGSDWGETQYF
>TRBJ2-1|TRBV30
CAWSGVALGQFF
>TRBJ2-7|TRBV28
CASSLGPDYEQYF
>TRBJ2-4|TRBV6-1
CASSEGTGGEYF
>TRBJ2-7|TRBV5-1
CASSLGDRGTYEQYF
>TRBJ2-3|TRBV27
CASSFLPSSTDTQYF
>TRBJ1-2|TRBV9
CASSVGRYSYGYTF
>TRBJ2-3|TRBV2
CASSGGRADTQYF
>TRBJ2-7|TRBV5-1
CASSLSLGVREQYF
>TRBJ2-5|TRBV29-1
CSVEPTLPRETQYF
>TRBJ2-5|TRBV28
CASSPGGTSGGYHQETQYF
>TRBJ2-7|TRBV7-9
CASSLAALTLSYEQYF
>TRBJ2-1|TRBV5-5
CASSLDPGDEQFF
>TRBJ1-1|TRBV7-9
CASRTTTTEAFF
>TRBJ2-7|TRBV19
CASSAFGINYEQYF
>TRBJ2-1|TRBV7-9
CASSLAVDFSYNEQFF
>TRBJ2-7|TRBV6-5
CASSGQPDEQYF
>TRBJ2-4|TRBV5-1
CASSLAEEAKNIQYF
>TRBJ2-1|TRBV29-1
CSVEGPGTSYNEQFF
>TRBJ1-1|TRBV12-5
CASGPPKGAITEAFF
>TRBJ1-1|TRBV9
CASSVVEVNTEAFF
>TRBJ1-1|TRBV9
CASTWDDGGTEAFF
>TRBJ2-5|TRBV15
CATSGLGTQYF